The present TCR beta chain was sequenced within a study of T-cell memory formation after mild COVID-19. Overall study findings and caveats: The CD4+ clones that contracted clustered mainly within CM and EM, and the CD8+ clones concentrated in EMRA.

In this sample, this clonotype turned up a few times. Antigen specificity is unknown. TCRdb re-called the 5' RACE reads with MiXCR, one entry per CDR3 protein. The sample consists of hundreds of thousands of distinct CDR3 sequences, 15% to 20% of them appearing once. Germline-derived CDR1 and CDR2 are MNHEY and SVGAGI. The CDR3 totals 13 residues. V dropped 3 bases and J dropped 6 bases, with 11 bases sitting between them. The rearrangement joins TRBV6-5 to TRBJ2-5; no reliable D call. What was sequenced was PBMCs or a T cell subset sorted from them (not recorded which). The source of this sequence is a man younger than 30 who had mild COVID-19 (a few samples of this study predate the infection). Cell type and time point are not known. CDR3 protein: CASSYTPSQTQYF. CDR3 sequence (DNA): TGTGCCAGCAGTTATACGCCCAGCCAGACCCAGTACTTC.